This entry features one TCR beta chain sequence. The antigen is not known. It is likely a read error, because the conserved phenylalanine at the end of the CDR3 is missing. With 6 bases removed from V and 8 bases from J, the gap between germline ends came to 16 bases. The CDR3 runs 13 residues. Germline CDR1 reads SNHLY; CDR2 reads FYNNEI. The entry originates in a study of glioma-infiltrating T cells. Points from the study as a whole: Non-neoplastic patients had below-expected tissue-blood divergence, while all gliomas exceeded expectation.

Amplification of TCR alpha and beta CDR3 regions from RNA used iRepertoire nested multiplex PCR. One-step reverse transcription and amplification started from approximately 100-400 ng of tissue mRNA or PBMC total RNA. TCRdb used MiXCR to reprocess the multiplex PCR reads, holding one entry per CDR3 protein. The sample holds 150,000 to 200,000 distinct CDR3 sequences, more than 30% seen once. The chain links TRBV2 to TRBJ1-2, with unresolved D. This sequence was found in a human donor with low-grade glioma or glioblastoma, undergoing nonglioma brain surgery, or in good health (not recorded which). Sequenced: glioma tissue, nonneoplastic brain tissue, or PBMCs (not recorded which). The CDR3 DNA follows: TGTGCCAGCAGCTTGAAAGGGCCACGGGGCTACACCTTA. Protein product: CASSLKGPRGYTL.